The 8 T cell receptor beta chains reported below all come from one sample, sequenced in a study of blood T cell repertoires in COVID-19 (dated by TCRdb to about 2020). The library came from the immunoSEQ multiplex PCR assay. Imported from immuneACCESS, the table was reduced by TCRdb to in-frame sequences with V and J called. These copies leave out some clones; in studies compared against another copy, an unresolved V gene accounts for under half, and the cause of the remainder is not known. The sample contains roughly 100,000 clones, more than 75% of them found a single time. The ten top clones hold approximately 18% of the sample. The sequencing sample was made of peripheral blood. All receptors derive from a human donor in a cohort sampled during active COVID-19.

The chain employs TRBV6-5 and TRBJ1-1; 8 nucleotides match TRBD1. From germline, CDR1 is MNHEY and CDR2 SVGAGI. The CDR3 totals 15 residues. V was pared by 7 bases and J by 2 bases, with 9 bases of the junction left unmatched. The DNA of the CDR3 is TGTGCCAGCATCCTTAAGGGACAGGCTAACACTGAAGCTTTCTTT. It translates to CASILKGQANTEAFF.

CDR3 in amino acids: CASSDSTGESGANVLTF. CDR3 nucleotides: TGCGCCAGCAGCGACAGCACGGGGGAGTCTGGGGCCAACGTCCTGACTTTC. This sequence joins TRBV4-1 and TRBJ2-6; possibly TRBD2 for D (6 bases). V lost 5 bases and J 1 base, leaving 15 bases between the germline ends. The CDR3 loop spans 17 amino acids. Germline CDR1 reads MGHRA; CDR2 reads YSYEKL.

This clone was observed a few times. The rearrangement uses TRBV7-2 and TRBJ1-2, with a weak D call TRBD1 (5 bases). Trimming shortened V by 1 base and J by 2 bases, and 8 bases separated the two germline ends. This CDR3 contains 14 residues. Germline CDR1 is SGHTA and CDR2 is FQGNSA. The chain's CDR3 is CASSLGRGNYGYTF. CDR3 coding DNA: TGTGCCAGCAGCTTAGGACGGGGGAACTATGGCTACACCTTC.

V gene TRBV25-1 combines with J gene TRBJ1-2; D gene uncertain. Per the germline V gene, CDR1 is MGHDK and CDR2 is SYGVNS. Trimming removed 3 bases from V and 4 bases from J, with 6 bases in between. The CDR3 is 12 residues long. The DNA for the CDR3 is TGTGCCAGCAGTGAGGCGGTCTATGGCTACACCTTC. This gives the protein CASSEAVYGYTF.

The rearrangement joins TRBV7-6 to TRBJ1-1; the D is unclear. In germline, CDR1 is SGHVS, CDR2 FNYEAQ. V was shortened by 5 bases and J by 2 bases, with 12 bases between the two germline ends. The length of the CDR3 is 14 residues. CDR3 nucleotide sequence: TGTGCCAGCAGCCCAAATAGAGGAAACACTGAAGCTTTCTTT. Translated, it gives CASSPNRGNTEAFF.

The chain is built from TRBV7-6 and TRBJ2-1; 8 bases are a match to TRBD1. V lost 1 base and J lost 7; bases outside the gene matches: 9. The CDR3 is 16 residues long. CDR1 is SGHVS, CDR2 FNYEAQ, per germline. Here the CDR3 DNA reads TGTGCCAGCAGCTTAGAAAACGGACAGGGTTATAATGAGCAGTTCTTC. It yields the protein CASSLENGQGYNEQFF. The full variable domain, in which reference TRBV7-6 and TRBJ2-1 provide the parts outside the CDR3, is GAGVSQSPRYKVTKRGQDVALRCDPISGHVSLYWYRQALGQGPEFLTYFNYEAQQDKSGLPNDRFSAERPEGSISTLTIQRTEQRDSAMYRCASSLENGQGYNEQFFGPGTRLTVL.

This chain connects TRBV29-1 to TRBJ2-3, with D maybe TRBD2 (6 bases). Germline V lookup: CDR1 SQVTM, CDR2 ANQGSEA. Trimming removed 6 bases at V and 4 bases at J, with 11 bases between. The CDR3 totals 12 residues. CDR3 protein: CSVNPGADTQYF. DNA for the CDR3: TGCAGCGTAAACCCGGGGGCAGATACGCAGTATTTT.

The chain has TRBV6-5 and TRBJ1-2, with 9 bases that match TRBD1. The CDR3 covers 13 residues. The trim removed 2 bases at V and 8 bases at J, leaving 3 bases unmatched. The V gene's germline CDR1 is MNHEY and CDR2 SVGAGI. The DNA of the CDR3 is TGTGCCAGCAGTTACCAAGGGACAGGGGGCTACACCTTC. Translating it yields CASSYQGTGGYTF.